The 2 T cell receptor beta chains given below trace back to one sample, sequenced in a study of blood T cell repertoires in COVID-19. Using immunoSEQ multiplex PCR, the repertoire was profiled, and TCRdb retains in-frame clones only, with some absent. Of 80,000 to 95,000 clones in the sample, roughly 90% were seen once. The sample was peripheral blood. Receptors were obtained from a woman aged 45-65 years with active or convalescent COVID-19.

The chain couples TRBV2 to TRBJ1-5; D is possibly TRBD1 (6 bases). The CDR3 has 15 residues. Trimming took 4 bases from V and 7 from J, leaving 17 bases between them. The germline V gene encodes CDR1 SNHLY and CDR2 FYNNEI. The CDR3 DNA reads as TGTGCCAGCAGTGCGATGGCAGGGGTACGCCAGCCCCAGCATTTT. Protein sequence: CASSAMAGVRQPQHF.

A note on this clone: Relative to the germline gene, one junction end is altered; a read error may explain this. V usage is TRBV3-1 (or the pseudogene TRBV3-2) and J usage is TRBJ1-5; no reliable D call. Germline-derived CDR1 and CDR2 are LGHDT and YNNKEL (reference sequence). The CDR3 spans 13 residues. CDR3 in amino acids: CASSQAQRTPSDF. DNA for the CDR3: TGTGCCAGCAGCCAAGCTCAGCGGACCCCTTCGGATTTT.